The 14 T cell receptor beta chains below come from one sample, sequenced in a study of CD8+CD57+ T cells in acquired aplastic anemia (dated by TCRdb to between 2018 and 2020). Expansion of CD8+CD57+ cells had been shown by flow cytometry in the patients chosen for sequencing. The data were produced on an Illumina HiSeq 2000. TCR beta VDJ combination and CDR3 sequence profiling used genomic DNA as the template. TCRdb reworked the public reads: Q25 trimming with fastp, MiXCR clone assembly, productive beta chains retained. Each CDR3 protein appears once, grouped with its most common genes and DNA. The sample data list hundreds of thousands of distinct CDR3 sequences, and approximately 33% of these were observed just once. The ten largest clones take up under 0.95% of the sample. The sequenced sample consisted of sorted CD4+, CD8+, or CD8+CD57+ T cells (not recorded which) from PBMCs. The receptor set was obtained from a human donor with aplastic anemia.

Comments on this clonotype: This could be a read error, since a much larger clone is one nucleotide away. V and J are TRBV2 and TRBJ1-1; a weak D match, TRBD1 (6 bases). Trimming removed 10 bases from V and 0 bases from J, with 24 bases in between. Germline CDR1 SNHLY, CDR2 FYNNEI. The CDR3 length is 17 residues. Here the CDR3 DNA reads TGTGCCAACAGCATCGGGACACTTGGGGACTTGAACACTGAAGCTTTCTTT. The encoded protein is CANSIGTLGDLNTEAFF.

This clonotype came up a few times. V gene TRBV14 combines with J gene TRBJ2-1, with a tentative D call TRBD1 (6 bases). Trimming stripped 1 base from V and 9 bases from J, with 13 bases between. Per the germline V gene, CDR1 is SGHDN and CDR2 is FVKESK. This CDR3 is 14 amino acids long. This CDR3 is CASSQVRGGSEQFF. The CDR3 DNA is TGTGCCAGCAGCCAAGTCAGGGGCGGAAGTGAGCAGTTCTTC.

Concerning this clonotype itself: The missing conserved phenylalanine or tryptophan at the end of this CDR3 makes a read error likely. The V and J genes are TRBV7-3 and TRBJ2-2; D is undetermined. Trimming took off 5 bases at V and 5 bases at J, with 18 bases between the two ends. In germline, CDR1 is SGHTA, CDR2 FQGTGA. This CDR3 has 16 residues. In nucleotides, the CDR3 is TGTGCCAGCAGCCCCCTCGGGCCCGGATTTACCGGGGAGCTGTTTCTT. Translating it yields CASSPLGPGFTGELFL.

This clonotype was counted ten times or more. The rearrangement links TRBV6-1 to TRBJ1-1; D gene unclear. Germline lookup yields CDR1 MNHNS and CDR2 SASEGT. The V gene lost 2 bases and the J gene lost 1 base, with 2 bases spanning the gap. The CDR3 sequence is 12 residues long. The CDR3 region is CASSEQNTEAFF. In DNA form, the CDR3 reads TGTGCCAGCAGTGAACAGAACACTGAAGCTTTCTTT.

This clonotype was counted a few times. CDR3 sequence: CASSAFRASNTQYF. CDR3 DNA: TGTGCCAGCAGTGCCTTTAGGGCTAGTAATACGCAGTATTTT. The chain combines TRBV2 with TRBJ2-3; D is undetermined. CDR3 length: 14 residues. Germline CDR1 reads SNHLY; CDR2 reads FYNNEI. Trimming pared 4 bases from V and 7 bases from J, leaving 15 bases between.

In DNA form, the CDR3 reads TGTGCCATCAGTGTTTACAGTAGGGGTACGGAGACCCAGTACTTC. Its translation is CAISVYSRGTETQYF. V usage is TRBV10-3 and J usage is TRBJ2-5; tentative D call: TRBD1 (5 bases). The CDR3 has 15 residues. The germline gives CDR1 ENHRY, CDR2 SYGVKD. V gave up 4 bases and J gave up 5 bases, with 17 bases separating them.

The rearrangement uses TRBV19 and TRBJ2-7, with 8 nucleotides matching TRBD1. The CDR3 is 13 amino acids. Looked up from germline, CDR1 is LNHDA and CDR2 is SQIVND (reference sequence). Germline trimming cut 6 bases from V and 3 bases from J; bases unmatched to any gene: 4. CDR3 sequence: CASRRDRHYEQYF. The CDR3 DNA is TGTGCCAGTAGACGGGACAGGCACTACGAGCAGTACTTC. The full variable domain, in which reference TRBV19 and TRBJ2-7 provide the parts outside the CDR3, is DGGITQSPKYLFRKEGQNVTLSCEQNLNHDAMYWYRQDPGQGLRLIYYSQIVNDFQKGDIAEGYSVSREKKESFPLTVTSAQKNPTAFYLCASRRDRHYEQYFGPGTRLTVT.

The chain employs TRBV6-1 and TRBJ1-4; 11 nucleotides line up with TRBD1. The J segment lost 7 bases and the V segment lost 5 bases, leaving 3 bases of the junction unmatched. This CDR3 is built from 14 residues. Per germline, CDR1 MNHNS and CDR2 SASEGT. CDR3 protein: CASSTGTGGEKLFF. In nucleotides, the CDR3 is TGTGCCAGCAGTACCGGGACAGGGGGTGAAAAACTGTTTTTT.

The V and J genes are TRBV20-1 and TRBJ2-7; D uncertain. V was shortened by 5 bases and J by 2 bases, with 10 bases between the two germline ends. The CDR3 extends over 12 amino acids. Germline CDR1 is DFQATT and CDR2 is SNEGSKA (reference sequence). CDR3 coding DNA: TGCAGTGCTGCCAGCAGCACCTACGAGCAGTACTTC. It encodes CSAASSTYEQYF.

This clonotype was detected ten times or more. At one end, the junction sequence differs from germline, possibly due to a read error. V is TRBV7-6 and J is TRBJ2-2; D is ambiguous. CDR3 length: 11 amino acids. CDR1 is SGHVS and CDR2 is FNYEAQ in the germline V gene. CDR3 sequence (DNA): TGTGCTAGCAGCTCTAGGGGGGAGCTGTTTTTT. Its translation: CASSSRGELFF.

In regard to this clonotype: Mismatch with germline at one junction end may stem from a read error. The V and J genes are TRBV20-1 and TRBJ2-2, with 10 nucleotides matching TRBD2. Per germline, CDR1 DFQATT and CDR2 SNEGSKA (reference sequence). This CDR3 has 15 residues. Here the CDR3 DNA reads TGCAGTGCCGAATCGGAGCGGGAGGGCACCGGGGAGCCGTTTTTT. Protein sequence: CSAESEREGTGEPFF.

Ten or more counts support this clonotype. This sequence joins TRBV29-1 and TRBJ1-2; TRBD1 matches 7 bases. CDR1 is SQVTM, CDR2 ANQGSEA, per germline. This CDR3 region has 12 residues. V shed 6 bases, J shed 4 bases, and the junction held 5 bases outside the gene matches. CDR3 sequence: CSVDDRVYGYTF. CDR3 bases: TGCAGCGTAGACGACAGGGTCTATGGCTACACCTTC.

In its sample, this clonotype was seen many times. This chain links TRBV19 with TRBJ2-5; 8 bases map to TRBD1. The V segment lost 6 bases and the J segment 5 bases; nucleotides outside the gene matches: 8. The CDR3 is made up of 14 amino acids. CDR1 LNHDA and CDR2 SQIVND come from the germline V gene (reference sequence). CDR3 nucleotide sequence: TGTGCCAGTAGCAGGACAGGGATGAAGGAGACCCAGTACTTC. Translating it yields CASSRTGMKETQYF. Looking up the rest from reference TRBV19 and TRBJ2-5 gives the full variable domain: DGGITQSPKYLFRKEGQNVTLSCEQNLNHDAMYWYRQDPGQGLRLIYYSQIVNDFQKGDIAEGYSVSREKKESFPLTVTSAQKNPTAFYLCASSRTGMKETQYFGPGTRLLVL.

CDR3 amino acids: CSVGAGTARSYGYTF. Here the CDR3 DNA reads TGCAGCGTGGGTGCCGGGACAGCGAGGTCCTATGGCTACACCTTC. The chain couples TRBV29-1 to TRBJ1-2, with TRBD1 matching 7 bases. J was trimmed by 4 bases and V by 6 bases; bases with no gene match: 14. This CDR3 region has 15 residues. CDR1 is SQVTM and CDR2 is ANQGSEA in the germline V gene. Full variable domain (missing parts from reference TRBV29-1 and TRBJ1-2): SAVISQKPSRDICQRGTSLTIQCQVDSQVTMMFWYRQQPGQSLTLIATANQGSEATYESGFVIDKFPISRPNLTFSTLTVSNMSPEDSSIYLCSVGAGTARSYGYTFGSGTRLTVV.